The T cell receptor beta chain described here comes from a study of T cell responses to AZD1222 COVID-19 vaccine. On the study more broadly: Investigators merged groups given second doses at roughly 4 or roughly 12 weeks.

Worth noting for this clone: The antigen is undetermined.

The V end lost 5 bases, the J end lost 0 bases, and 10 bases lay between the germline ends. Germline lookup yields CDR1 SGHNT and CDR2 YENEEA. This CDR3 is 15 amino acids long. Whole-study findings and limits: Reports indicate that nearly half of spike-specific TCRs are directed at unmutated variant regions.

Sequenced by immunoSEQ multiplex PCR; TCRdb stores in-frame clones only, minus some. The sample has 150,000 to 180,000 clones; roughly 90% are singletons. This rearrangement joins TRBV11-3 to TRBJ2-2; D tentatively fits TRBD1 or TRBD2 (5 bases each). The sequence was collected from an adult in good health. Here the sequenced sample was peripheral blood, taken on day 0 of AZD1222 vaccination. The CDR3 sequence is CASSPRDANTGELFF. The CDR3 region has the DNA TGTGCCAGCAGCCCCCGGGACGCGAACACCGGGGAGCTGTTTTTT.